The source of this TCR beta chain is a study of blood T cell repertoires in COVID-19. The overall study: PBMCs, B-cell-depleted T cells, or T cells were the source of the cDNA or gDNA that made up the material.

This CDR3 region has 17 residues. The V and J ends lost 0 bases and 1 base respectively, with 16 bases between them. Germline CDR1 and CDR2: SGHRS and YFSETQ. Per the study methods: Reference gene primer amplification in the assay estimated nucleated cell counts. Assay used: immunoSEQ multiplex PCR; TCRdb lists only in-frame clones, some missing. The V and J calls and clone size were taken over from that table, and D and trimming were inferred from the DNA. The data show some 150,000 clones, 70% to 90% seen once. The TCR comes from a man aged 40-50 years with acute or convalescent COVID-19. Sequencing was performed on peripheral blood. This chain uses TRBV5-1 with TRBJ2-5; a possible D gene is TRBD2 (6 bases). The CDR3 sequence is CASSLGLVAATQETQYF. The CDR3 DNA is TGCGCCAGCAGCTTGGGATTAGTAGCGGCCACCCAAGAGACCCAGTACTTC.